This passage covers 21 T cell receptor beta chains from one sample sequenced in a study of cytomegalovirus exposure and HLA in healthy donors. Method: immunoSEQ multiplex PCR; TCRdb's copy keeps in-frame clones and lacks some. The table records 80,000 to 100,000 clones, more than 75% of them present only once. Input material: PBMCs. Receptors were obtained from a man between 18 and 29 years old in good health and CMV-seropositive.

V gene TRBV11-3 combines with J gene TRBJ2-3, with TRBD2 matching 9 bases. V dropped 4 bases and J dropped 2; count of bases not matched to a gene: 13. CDR1 is SGHNT, CDR2 YENEEA, per germline. The CDR3 is 18 residues long. CDR3 region: CASSSYPRLAGNTDTQYF. The DNA of the CDR3 is TGTGCCAGCAGCTCATACCCCCGCCTAGCGGGAAACACAGATACGCAGTATTTT.

V gene TRBV27 combines with J gene TRBJ2-5; 7 bases agree with TRBD2. V gave up 2 bases and J gave up 4 bases; unmatched junction bases: 7. CDR3 size: 15 residues. The germline V gene has CDR1 MNHEY and CDR2 SMNVEV (reference sequence). CDR3 in DNA: TGTGCCAGCAGTTTAGGTCTCGGGGGGATAGAGACCCAGTACTTC. This codes for CASSLGLGGIETQYF.

This clone has a single count. The V gene is TRBV18, the J gene TRBJ2-2; a possible D gene is TRBD1 (5 bases). The CDR3 has 16 amino acids. The V end lost 6 bases, the J end lost 0 bases, and 14 bases lay between the germline ends. CDR1 is KGHSH, CDR2 LQKENI, per germline. In nucleotides, the CDR3 is TGTGCCAGCTCGCAGGATAGGGGCGCGAACACCGGGGAGCTGTTTTTT. It codes for CASSQDRGANTGELFF.

The V gene is TRBV6-1, the J gene TRBJ1-3; D is unresolved. Germline-derived CDR1 and CDR2 are MNHNS and SASEGT. V was clipped by 4 bases and J by 0 bases, with 10 bases between them. The CDR3 is made up of 15 amino acids. This CDR3 reads CASSAVIRSGNTIYF. Written as DNA, the CDR3 is TGTGCCAGCAGTGCAGTAATCCGCTCTGGAAACACCATATATTTT.

In nucleotides, the CDR3 is TGCGCCAGCAGCCAAGGACTAGCGGGGACATACGAGCAGTACTTC. The encoded protein is CASSQGLAGTYEQYF. The rearrangement links TRBV4-3 to TRBJ2-7; the match to TRBD2 covers 11 bases. V shed 1 base and J 4 bases; nucleotides not matched to a gene: 3. The CDR3 loop spans 15 amino acids. Germline assignment: CDR1 LGHNA and CDR2 YSLEER.

The chain recombines TRBV11-3 with TRBJ2-7; perhaps TRBD1 as D (6 bases). The CDR3 extends over 15 amino acids. CDR1 and CDR2 (germline): SGHNT, YENEEA. Deletions cut 6 bases from V and 2 bases from J, with 17 bases between. CDR3 in amino acids: CASRETGRVPYEQYF. CDR3 nucleotide sequence: TGTGCCAGCAGAGAAACAGGGCGCGTGCCCTACGAGCAGTACTTC.

The chain's CDR3 is CASGLVVDSDAMNTEAFF. The DNA of the CDR3 is TGTGCTAGTGGTTTGGTGGTTGACAGCGATGCTATGAACACTGAAGCTTTCTTT. This chain connects TRBV12-5 to TRBJ1-1, with D perhaps TRBD1 (5 bases). Germline V gene data show CDR1 as LGHNT and CDR2 as FRNRAP. The CDR3 consists of 18 residues. V lost 0 bases to trimming and J lost 0 bases, with 17 bases between them.

This clone was counted between two and nine times. This chain uses TRBV4-1 with TRBJ2-5; possibly TRBD1 for D (6 bases). CDR3 length: 14 amino acids. The V gene's germline CDR1 is MGHRA and CDR2 YSYEKL. V was clipped by 0 bases and J by 5 bases, with 10 bases between them. The CDR3 sequence is CASSQEATGETQYF. Written as DNA, the CDR3 is TGCGCCAGCAGCCAAGAGGCCACAGGGGAGACCCAGTACTTC.

This chain connects TRBV7-3 to TRBJ2-7, with 11 positions matching TRBD2. Germline-derived CDR1 and CDR2 are SGHTA and FQGTGA. With 5 bases clipped from V and 4 bases from J, the junction kept 7 bases outside the gene matches. The CDR3 sequence is 15 residues long. The CDR3 bases are TGTGCCAGCAGCACTAGCGGGGGCCCCGGGTACGAGCAGTACTTC. This sequence encodes CASSTSGGPGYEQYF.

V gene TRBV6-1 combines with J gene TRBJ2-3; D might be TRBD1 (6 bases). The CDR3 totals 16 residues. Germline V gene sequence: CDR1 MNHNS, CDR2 SASEGT. V dropped 4 bases and J dropped 1 base, with 15 bases sitting between them. CDR3 residues: CASSATRGRGTDTQYF. CDR3 coding DNA: TGTGCCAGCAGTGCGACCAGGGGTCGGGGCACAGATACGCAGTATTTT.

V gene TRBV28 combines with J gene TRBJ2-7; D ambiguous. CDR3 length equals 14 residues. V was trimmed by 5 bases and J by 4 bases, leaving 15 bases between them. Germline V gene data show CDR1 as MDHEN and CDR2 as SYDVKM. This CDR3 reads CASSPRLQVYEQYF. CDR3 nucleotide sequence: TGTGCCAGCAGTCCCCGACTGCAAGTTTACGAGCAGTACTTC.

This sequence joins TRBV5-6 and TRBJ1-6, with a weak D call TRBD1 (6 bases). Germline V gene sequence: CDR1 SGHDT, CDR2 YYEEEE. The V and J ends lost 2 bases and 10 bases respectively, with 19 bases between them. This CDR3 has 16 amino acids. CDR3 nucleotides: TGTGCCAGCAGCTTTAGTAGTTCACAGGGCAACTCACCCCTCCACTTT. Its protein product is CASSFSSSQGNSPLHF.

The CDR3 spells CASSQRTGPDTQYF. CDR3 in DNA: TGTGCCAGCAGCCAGAGGACAGGGCCAGATACGCAGTATTTT. The chain couples TRBV5-4 to TRBJ2-3; 8 bases are shared with TRBD1. With V trimmed by 4 bases and J by 4 bases, 5 bases remained unmatched. The CDR3 sequence is 14 residues long. CDR1 SGHNT and CDR2 YYREEE come from the germline V gene (reference sequence).

The chain is built from TRBV28 and TRBJ1-2; 7 bases fit TRBD1. This CDR3 spans 15 amino acids. Per the germline V gene, CDR1 is MDHEN and CDR2 is SYDVKM. The V and J ends lost 4 bases and 3 bases, in that order; junction bases with no gene match: 8. The CDR3 protein is CASSSPTGFDYGYTF. In DNA form, the CDR3 reads TGTGCCAGCAGTTCTCCGACAGGGTTCGACTATGGCTACACCTTC.

The V call is TRBV11-2, the J call TRBJ2-1; TRBD1 might be the D (6 bases). The CDR3 covers 14 residues. Germline-derived CDR1 and CDR2 are SGHAT and FQNNGV. V lost 0 bases, J lost 7 bases, and 10 bases lay in between. The CDR3 coding sequence is TGTGCCAGCAGCTTAGATGGGACAAGTAATGAGCAGTTCTTC. Its translation: CASSLDGTSNEQFF.

The genes are TRBV28 and TRBJ2-5; possible D gene TRBD1, 6 bases. CDR1 is MDHEN and CDR2 is SYDVKM in the germline V gene. The CDR3 spans 13 residues. Deletions cut 6 bases from V and 4 bases from J, with 12 bases between. The CDR3 coding sequence is TGTGCCAGCAGACAAACAGGGCTAGAGACCCAGTACTTC. It is translated as CASRQTGLETQYF.

The V and J genes are TRBV7-2 and TRBJ1-5; maybe TRBD1 (5 bases). This CDR3 contains 13 residues. Germline V gene lookup returns CDR1 SGHTA and CDR2 FQGNSA. V lost 3 bases to trimming and J lost 5 bases, with 8 bases between them. Here the CDR3 reads CASSFDRDQPQHF. CDR3 DNA: TGTGCCAGCAGCTTCGACAGAGATCAGCCCCAGCATTTT.

V gene TRBV19 combines with J gene TRBJ2-3; maybe TRBD2 (5 bases). This CDR3 contains 14 residues. The V gene lost 0 bases and the J gene lost 3 bases, with 7 bases spanning the gap. Germline CDR1 reads LNHDA; CDR2 reads SQIVND (reference sequence). CDR3 sequence: CASSIDRGTDTQYF. CDR3 nucleotide sequence: TGTGCCAGTAGTATAGATAGAGGGACAGATACGCAGTATTTT.

V usage is TRBV9 and J usage is TRBJ2-5, with 11 bases aligning to TRBD2. CDR1 is SGDLS, CDR2 YYNGEE, per germline. This CDR3 has 14 residues. The junction had 2 bases not matched to a gene; V was cut back by 3 bases and J by 4 bases. Here the CDR3 DNA reads TGTGCCAGCAGCGGTGGACTAGCGGGAGAGACCCAGTACTTC. Its protein product is CASSGGLAGETQYF. The entire variable domain, with the rest obtained from reference TRBV9 and TRBJ2-5, is as follows: DSGVTQTPKHLITATGQRVTLRCSPRSGDLSVYWYQQSLDQGLQFLIQYYNGEERAKGNILERFSAQQFPDLHSELNLSSLELGDSALYFCASSGGLAGETQYFGPGTRLLVL.

This clone was seen only once. The chain has TRBV5-1 and TRBJ2-7; tentatively, D is TRBD1 (6 bases). Germline CDR1 and CDR2: SGHRS and YFSETQ. This CDR3 has 16 residues. V was clipped by 2 bases and J by 4 bases, with 19 bases between them. In DNA, the CDR3 is TGCGCCAGCAGCTTAAGGTGGGGGCGCGACGATTACGAGCAGTACTTC. Amino acids: CASSLRWGRDDYEQYF.

The chain is built from TRBV19 and TRBJ2-6, with D perhaps TRBD2 (6 bases). CDR3 length equals 17 residues. Germline values: CDR1 LNHDA, CDR2 SQIVND (reference sequence). Trimming shortened V by 3 bases and J by 3 bases, and 15 bases separated the two germline ends. CDR3 loop: CASSMMLGGGGANVLTF. Written as DNA, the CDR3 is TGTGCCAGTAGTATGATGCTGGGAGGTGGTGGGGCCAACGTCCTGACTTTC.